This TCR beta chain stems from a study of OX40 agonist ivuxolimab in advanced cancers. The count of this clone is one. TCRdb's copy holds only in-frame clones and misses some; the assay was immunoSEQ multiplex PCR. The sample yields 50,000 to 65,000 clones, under 95% seen once. V lost 1 base to trimming and J lost 4 bases, with 10 bases between them. The CDR3 sequence is 14 residues long. Germline V lookup: CDR1 MNHEY, CDR2 SVGAGI. The sequencing here drew on CD4+ or CD8+ T cells sorted from blood, taken in a trial of the OX40 agonist ivuxolimab. The clonotype originates from an adult with an advanced solid tumor such as melanoma, head and neck, liver or kidney cancer. This rearrangement joins TRBV6-5 to TRBJ2-5; no firm D call. Written as DNA, the CDR3 is TGTGCCAGCAGTTACTTTATTTCAGGAGAGACCCAGTACTTC. Translating gives CASSYFISGETQYF.